One sample yielded the 18 T cell receptor beta chains listed below, sequenced in a study of PD-L1 blockade in urothelial cancer (dated by TCRdb to about 2017). The library was prepared using the immunoSEQ multiplex PCR assay. The clones in this table, taken by TCRdb from immuneACCESS, are in-frame only. Not every clone is retained; where verified, under half of the shortfall comes from an unresolved V gene, and the cause of the rest is unknown. In all, the sample holds some 79,000 clones, and around 80% of those were seen once. Around a tenth of the sample is taken by the ten largest. Sequenced here: PBMCs, sampled around atezolizumab (anti-PD-L1) treatment. The origin of the receptors is a man between 65 and 85 years old with urothelial cancer.

The chain links TRBV9 to TRBJ2-2; TRBD2 matches 7 bases. Germline assignment: CDR1 SGDLS and CDR2 YYNGEE. J lost 1 base, V lost 0 bases, and 3 bases had no gene match. The CDR3 runs 16 residues. As DNA, the CDR3 is TGTGCCAGCAGCGTAGACCCTAGCGGGAACACCGGGGAGCTGTTTTTT. Translation: CASSVDPSGNTGELFF.

V usage is TRBV6-5 and J usage is TRBJ2-2; the match to TRBD1 covers 9 bases. This CDR3 has 15 amino acids. CDR1 is MNHEY and CDR2 is SVGAGI in the germline V gene. V lost 2 bases, J lost 8 bases, and 6 bases stayed unmatched. CDR3 sequence (DNA): TGTGCCAGCAGTTACACTGGGACAGGGTTAGGGGAGCTGTTTTTT. Translating gives CASSYTGTGLGELFF.

This clone qualifies as large. The chain links TRBV11-3 to TRBJ2-7; D might be TRBD2 (7 bases). The CDR3 contains 14 residues. CDR1 SGHNT and CDR2 YENEEA come from the germline V gene. The V end was cut by 5 bases, the J end by 2 bases, with 13 bases between. For the CDR3, the DNA is TGTGCCAGCAGCCGGAGGGGGGGGACCTACGAGCAGTACTTC. Translation gives CASSRRGGTYEQYF.

This clone occurred once. The chain joins TRBV4-1 to TRBJ2-1; a possible D gene is TRBD2 (6 bases). Germline V gene data show CDR1 as MGHRA and CDR2 as YSYEKL. This CDR3 comprises 16 residues. V dropped 5 bases and J dropped 9 bases, with 23 bases sitting between them. The CDR3 coding sequence is TGCGCCAGCAGCAAGACCGGGACTCGGCCTAGGTTTGAGCAGTTCTTC. This encodes CASSKTGTRPRFEQFF.

The chain is built from TRBV7-9 and TRBJ2-2; TRBD1 might be the D (7 bases). V was pared by 5 bases and J by 3 bases, with 16 bases between. CDR1 SEHNR and CDR2 FQNEAQ come from the germline V gene (reference sequence). This CDR3 is 16 amino acids long. The CDR3 here is CASSLGGGTDTGELFF. The CDR3 coding sequence is TGTGCCAGCAGCCTAGGGGGCGGGACTGACACCGGGGAGCTGTTTTTT.

A word on this clone: This specimen includes other DNA sequences encoding the same CDR3. This chain uses TRBV5-4 with TRBJ2-1, with 11 bases lining up with TRBD1. The germline CDR1 and CDR2 sequences are SGHNT and YYREEE (reference sequence). The junction had 3 bases not matched to a gene; V was cut back by 3 bases and J by 4 bases. CDR3 size: 15 residues. CDR3 nucleotide sequence: TGTGCCAGCAGCTCCGGGACAGGGGGATACAATGAGCAGTTCTTC. This codes for CASSSGTGGYNEQFF.

This chain connects TRBV18 to TRBJ1-2; the match to TRBD1 covers 9 bases. Germline lookup yields CDR1 KGHSH and CDR2 LQKENI. There are 15 residues in the CDR3. Germline trimming cut 6 bases from V and 7 bases from J; bases unmatched to any gene: 12. The CDR3 DNA sequence: TGTGCCAGCTCGCGGACAGGGGACGGATGGGGTGGCTACACCTTC. It yields the protein CASSRTGDGWGGYTF.

This chain's CDR3 is CASSDPRQGLGYNEQFF. CDR3 nucleotide sequence: TGTGCCAGCAGTGACCCCCGACAGGGGTTAGGCTACAATGAGCAGTTCTTC. The chain has TRBV6-1 and TRBJ2-1; 8 bases line up with TRBD1. This CDR3 contains 17 residues. In germline, CDR1 is MNHNS, CDR2 SASEGT. The J segment lost 3 bases and the V segment lost 3 bases, leaving 10 bases of the junction unmatched.

The chain couples TRBV7-3 to TRBJ1-1, with D maybe TRBD1 (5 bases). Between the trimmed V and J ends, which lost 4 bases and 8 bases, there was a span of 14 bases. Germline CDR1 reads SGHTA; CDR2 reads FQGTGA. There are 13 residues in the CDR3. The CDR3 loop is CASSSATVAEAFF. CDR3 sequence (DNA): TGTGCCAGCAGCTCCGCGACAGTCGCCGAAGCTTTCTTT. Variable domain in full (rest from reference TRBV7-3 and TRBJ1-1): GAGVSQTPSNKVTEKGKYVELRCDPISGHTALYWYRQSLGQGPEFLIYFQGTGAADDSGLPNDRFFAVRPEGSVSTLKIQRTERGDSAVYLCASSSATVAEAFFGQGTRLTVV.

The chain combines TRBV5-1 with TRBJ2-7, with TRBD1 matching 7 bases. CDR1 and CDR2 (germline): SGHRS, YFSETQ. There are 15 residues in the CDR3. Trimming took 0 bases from V and 1 from J; bases not matched to a gene: 4. CDR3: CASSLALGQSYEQYF. CDR3 nucleotide sequence: TGCGCCAGCAGCTTGGCCCTGGGACAGTCCTACGAGCAGTACTTC.

The chain employs TRBV28 and TRBJ2-7; D is unresolved. This CDR3 comprises 13 residues. Trimming cost V 5 bases and J 2 bases, with 10 bases left between them. Per germline, CDR1 MDHEN and CDR2 SYDVKM. The CDR3 loop reads CASSPTSPYEQYF. The CDR3 DNA reads TGTGCCAGCAGTCCCACGAGTCCCTACGAGCAGTACTTC.

The chain employs TRBV4-3 and TRBJ1-4; TRBD1 matches 8 bases. The J segment lost 4 bases and the V segment lost 3 bases, leaving 7 bases of the junction unmatched. From germline, CDR1 is LGHNA and CDR2 YSLEER. The length of the CDR3 is 16 residues. The CDR3 DNA is TGCGCCAGCAGCCAGGCAGGGGGCGCAGGTAATGAAAAACTGTTTTTT. It encodes CASSQAGGAGNEKLFF.

The chain combines TRBV7-2 with TRBJ2-2; 7 bases are a match to TRBD2. The V gene end was trimmed by 2 bases and the J gene end by 1 base; junction bases not matched to a gene: 1. Germline-derived CDR1 and CDR2 are SGHTA and FQGNSA. CDR3 size: 15 residues. CDR3: CASSLLAVNTGELFF. CDR3 sequence (DNA): TGTGCCAGCAGCTTACTAGCGGTGAACACCGGGGAGCTGTTTTTT.

This chain links TRBV10-2 with TRBJ1-2; 9 bases are shared with TRBD1. The V gene end was trimmed by 1 base and the J gene end by 11 bases; junction bases not matched to a gene: 5. Germline CDR1 is WSHSY and CDR2 is SAAADI. The CDR3 is made up of 13 amino acids. CDR3 protein: CASSELGQGFYTF. DNA of the CDR3: TGCGCCAGCAGTGAGTTAGGACAGGGGTTTTACACCTTC.

In the case of this clone: Germline is not matched at one junction end, which may reflect a read error. V and J are TRBV5-4 and TRBJ2-2; the D gene is possibly TRBD1 (6 bases). Germline CDR1 and CDR2: SGHNT and YYREEE (reference sequence). This CDR3 comprises 16 residues. CDR3 protein: CASSQVDRLPTGELFF. In DNA, the CDR3 is TGCGCCAGCAGCCAGGTCGACAGGCTACCCACCGGGGAGCTGTTTTTT.

The genes are TRBV9 and TRBJ1-3; TRBD1 matches 9 bases. The length of the CDR3 is 16 residues. Per germline, CDR1 SGDLS and CDR2 YYNGEE. V was pared by 4 bases and J by 0 bases, with 5 bases of the junction left unmatched. The CDR3 is CASSQRQGGSGNTIYF. The CDR3 coding sequence is TGTGCCAGCAGCCAACGACAGGGGGGCTCTGGAAACACCATATATTTT.

V gene TRBV11-3 combines with J gene TRBJ2-1; D is perhaps TRBD1 (5 bases). Germline CDR1 reads SGHNT; CDR2 reads YENEEA. Trimming removed 2 bases from V and 1 base from J, with 12 bases in between. The CDR3 has 16 residues. CDR3 nucleotides: TGTGCCAGCAGCTTAAGACCCCGACAGTCCTACAATGAGCAGTTCTTC. Translating it yields CASSLRPRQSYNEQFF.

This chain uses TRBV10-1 with TRBJ2-7; 9 bases map to TRBD1. This CDR3 region has 13 residues. J gave up 5 bases and V 6 bases, and 5 bases lay outside the gene matches. The germline gives CDR1 WNHNN, CDR2 SYGVQD (reference sequence). CDR3: CASSGTGSHEQYF. DNA of the CDR3: TGCGCCAGCAGCGGGACAGGGAGCCACGAGCAGTACTTC.